This T cell receptor (beta chain) was recorded in a study of vaccination effects on CD4 cells after COVID-19. Per germline, CDR1 LNHDA and CDR2 SQIVND (reference sequence). This CDR3 contains 14 residues. V gave up 3 bases and J gave up 2 bases, with 10 bases separating them. As concerns this clone: The antigen remains undetermined.

Sequencing was preceded by expansion of antigen-specific CD4+ T cells with viral peptide pools in the ViraFEST assay. After less than twelve days in culture, the CD4+ T cells were isolated. Sequencing was performed with immunoSEQ multiplex PCR; in TCRdb, only in-frame clones are kept and a portion is missing. The data show over 55,000 clones, 81% seen once. Sequenced here: CD4+ T cells from PBMCs cultured with HCoV-229E spike peptides, sampled before COVID-19 vaccination. J is TRBJ2-5 and V is TRBV19; D is possibly TRBD1 (6 bases). This sequence was found in a human donor who received a COVID-19 vaccine. CDR3 amino acids: CASSMMTGQETQYF. The CDR3 nucleotides read TGTGCCAGTAGTATGATGACAGGACAAGAGACCCAGTACTTC. Looking up the rest from reference TRBV19 and TRBJ2-5 gives the full variable domain: DGGITQSPKYLFRKEGQNVTLSCEQNLNHDAMYWYRQDPGQGLRLIYYSQIVNDFQKGDIAEGYSVSREKKESFPLTVTSAQKNPTAFYLCASSMMTGQETQYFGPGTRLLVL.